This T cell receptor beta chain was observed in a study of control samples from healthy donors and cancer patients. CDR3 length: 15 amino acids. CDR1 is LGHDT, CDR2 YNNKEL, per germline (reference sequence). Germline trimming cut 5 bases from V and 6 bases from J; bases unmatched to any gene: 8. The assay was immunoSEQ multiplex PCR, and TCRdb's table has in-frame clones only and misses some. Of around 140,000 clones in the sample, approximately 92% are singletons; the top ten hold approximately 6%. The V gene is TRBV3-1 (or the pseudogene TRBV3-2), the J gene TRBJ2-1; 9 positions match TRBD1. Sequenced material: blood. The TCR was taken from a man aged 18 to 29 in good health. DNA for the CDR3: TGTGCCAGCAGCTTAGCCGGGACAGGGATCAATGAGCAGTTCTTC. Protein sequence: CASSLAGTGINEQFF.